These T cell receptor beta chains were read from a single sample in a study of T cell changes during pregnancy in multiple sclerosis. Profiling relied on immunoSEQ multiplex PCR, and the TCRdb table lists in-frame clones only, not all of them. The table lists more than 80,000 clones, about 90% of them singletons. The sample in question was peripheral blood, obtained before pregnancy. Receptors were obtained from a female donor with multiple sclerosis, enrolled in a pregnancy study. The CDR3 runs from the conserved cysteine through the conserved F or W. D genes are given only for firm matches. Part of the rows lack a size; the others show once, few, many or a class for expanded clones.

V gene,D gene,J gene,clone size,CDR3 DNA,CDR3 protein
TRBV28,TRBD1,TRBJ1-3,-,TGTGCCAGCAGCAGGGGGACTGGAAACACCATATATTTT,CASSRGTGNTIYF
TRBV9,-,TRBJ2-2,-,TGTGCCAGCAGCGCCCTGACCGGGGAGCTGTTTTTT,CASSALTGELFF
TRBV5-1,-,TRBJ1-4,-,TGCGCCAGCAGCCCAGCGAGGGAGCTTAATGAAAAACTGTTTTTT,CASSPARELNEKLFF
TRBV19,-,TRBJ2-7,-,TGTGCCAGTAGTATAAACAGGGGAGGAGGCTACGAGCAGTACTTC,CASSINRGGGYEQYF
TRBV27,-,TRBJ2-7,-,TGTGCCAGCACCCCGGCGCAGGGCCGGGGGAGATACGAGCAGTACTTC,CASTPAQGRGRYEQYF
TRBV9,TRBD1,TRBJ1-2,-,TGTGCCAGCAGCGCGCGCAGGGGGCCGGGCTATGGCTACACCTTC,CASSARRGPGYGYTF
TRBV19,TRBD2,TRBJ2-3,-,TGTGCCAGTAGTGGGCGGACTAGCGGGCTGACTAGCACAGATACGCAGTATTTT,CASSGRTSGLTSTDTQYF
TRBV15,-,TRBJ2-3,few,TGTGCCACCAGCAGAGATCTTGGGCAAGATACGCAGTATTTT,CATSRDLGQDTQYF
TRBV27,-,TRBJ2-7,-,TGTGCCAGCAAGCGCAGCAAGTCCTACGAGCAGTACTTC,CASKRSKSYEQYF
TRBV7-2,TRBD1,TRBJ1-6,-,TGTGCCAGCAGCTCCCGCCTGGACAGGTTCAATTCACCCCTCCACTTT,CASSSRLDRFNSPLHF
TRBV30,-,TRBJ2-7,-,TGTGCCTGGAGGGCTCCGGGGGGCAGAATCTACGAGCAGTACTTC,CAWRAPGGRIYEQYF
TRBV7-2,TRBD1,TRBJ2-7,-,TGTGCCAGCAGCTTAGGGGGACAGGGGCCCGAGCAGTACTTC,CASSLGGQGPEQYF
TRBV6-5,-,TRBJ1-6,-,TGTGCCAGCGGGATGGGAGTGTGGAACGATTCACCCCTCCACTTT,CASGMGVWNDSPLHF
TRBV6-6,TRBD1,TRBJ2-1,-,TGTGCCAGCAACAACCGGGGACAGGGCTACAATGAGCAGTTCTTC,CASNNRGQGYNEQFF
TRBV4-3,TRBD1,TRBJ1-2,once,TGCGCCAGCAGCCCTTGGACAGGGGCACGGATGTTCTATGGCTACACCTTC,CASSPWTGARMFYGYTF
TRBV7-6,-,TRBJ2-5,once,TGTGCCAGCAGCCTCCACTGGGAGACCCAGTACTTC,CASSLHWETQYF
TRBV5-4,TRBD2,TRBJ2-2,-,TGTGCCAGCAGCTCTGGACTAGCGGGGGTTAGGAACACCGGGGAGCTGTTTTTT,CASSSGLAGVRNTGELFF
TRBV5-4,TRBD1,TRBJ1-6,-,TGTGCCAGCAGCTTGAGGGACAGAAATTCACCCCTCCACTTT,CASSLRDRNSPLHF
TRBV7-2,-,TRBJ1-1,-,TGTGCCAGCAGCTCGCAGGGTTTTTTAAACACTGAAGCTTTCTTT,CASSSQGFLNTEAFF
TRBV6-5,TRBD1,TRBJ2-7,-,TGTGCCAGCATTGACGTGGCCAGGGGGCGCTTCGAGCAGTACTTC,CASIDVARGRFEQYF
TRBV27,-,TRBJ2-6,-,TGTGCCAGCGCCGGGAGCTCTGGGGCCAACGTCCTGACTTTC,CASAGSSGANVLTF
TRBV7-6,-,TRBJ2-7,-,TGTGCCAGCAGCTTAGGTGGGGGCGAGGACGAGCAGTACTTC,CASSLGGGEDEQYF
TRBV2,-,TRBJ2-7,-,TGTGCCATCCCTGGGTGGGGGGGCTTCTCCTACGAGCAGTACTTC,CAIPGWGGFSYEQYF
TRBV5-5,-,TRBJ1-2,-,TGTGCCAGCAGCCCCTCAGGGATAATCTCTGACTATGGCTACACCTTC,CASSPSGIISDYGYTF
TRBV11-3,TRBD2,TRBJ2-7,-,TGTGCCAGCAGCTCTCGAGGGACTAGCTACGAGCAGTACTTC,CASSSRGTSYEQYF
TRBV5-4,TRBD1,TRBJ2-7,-,TGTGCCAGCAGCTTGGCCGGGGGACAGGGGGCCCACGAGCAGTACTTC,CASSLAGGQGAHEQYF
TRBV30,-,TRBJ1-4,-,TGTGCCTGGAGCGTCCGGGGGGGGGCAACTAATGAAAAACTGTTTTTT,CAWSVRGGATNEKLFF
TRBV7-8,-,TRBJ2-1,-,TGTGCCAGCAGCCCCCGTTCAGGGACTCACAATGAGCAGTTCTTC,CASSPRSGTHNEQFF